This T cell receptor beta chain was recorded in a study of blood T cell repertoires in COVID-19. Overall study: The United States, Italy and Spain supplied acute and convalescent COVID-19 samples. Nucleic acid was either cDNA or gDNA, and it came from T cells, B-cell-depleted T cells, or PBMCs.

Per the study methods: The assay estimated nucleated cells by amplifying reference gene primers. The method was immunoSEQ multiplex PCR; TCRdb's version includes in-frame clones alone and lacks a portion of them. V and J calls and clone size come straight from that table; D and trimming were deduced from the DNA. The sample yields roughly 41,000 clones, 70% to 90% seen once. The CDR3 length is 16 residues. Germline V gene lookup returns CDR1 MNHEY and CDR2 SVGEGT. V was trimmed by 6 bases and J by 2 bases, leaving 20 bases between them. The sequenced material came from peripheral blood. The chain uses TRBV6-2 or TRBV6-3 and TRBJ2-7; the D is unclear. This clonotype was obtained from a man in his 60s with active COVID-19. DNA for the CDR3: TGTGCCAGCAGCCTCTTTGGCAGCGCGACCCCCTACGAGCAGTACTTC. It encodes CASSLFGSATPYEQYF.